These 17 T cell receptor beta chains were sequenced from one sample in a study of blood T cell repertoires in COVID-19. Sequencing was performed with immunoSEQ multiplex PCR; in TCRdb, only in-frame clones are kept and a portion is missing. The table records about 210,000 clones, roughly four fifths of them present only once. The source material was PBMCs or T cells enriched from blood (not recorded which). The receptors come from a man in his forties who had recovered from COVID-19.

The chain employs TRBV7-9 and TRBJ1-2; 7 nucleotides line up with TRBD1. The ends lost 5 bases at V and 4 bases at J; junction bases unmatched: 4. This CDR3 comprises 13 residues. CDR1 is SEHNR and CDR2 is FQNEAQ in the germline V gene (reference sequence). CDR3 DNA sequence: TGTGCCAGCAGCCATGGGACAGCCTATGGCTACACCTTC. The encoded protein is CASSHGTAYGYTF.

The V gene is TRBV5-1, the J gene TRBJ2-2; 12 positions match TRBD2. The ends lost 0 bases at V and 1 base at J; junction bases unmatched: 1. Germline V gene data show CDR1 as SGHRS and CDR2 as YFSETQ. This CDR3 region has 17 residues. CDR3 sequence: CASSLVLAGGNTGELFF. CDR3 in DNA: TGCGCCAGCAGCTTGGTACTAGCGGGAGGGAACACCGGGGAGCTGTTTTTT.

This clone was seen only once. CDR3 sequence reads: CASVGGGLGSNEQFF. The CDR3 nucleotides are TGTGCCAGTGTCGGTGGCGGGCTAGGGAGCAATGAGCAGTTCTTC. The chain carries TRBV19 and TRBJ2-1; D is perhaps TRBD2 (5 bases). V shed 8 bases and J shed 6 bases, with 20 bases lying between them. The germline CDR1 and CDR2 sequences are LNHDA and SQIVND (reference sequence). The CDR3 is made up of 15 amino acids.

The chain uses TRBV11-2 and TRBJ1-6; D remains ambiguous. The length of the CDR3 is 14 residues. Trimming pared 4 bases from V and 9 bases from J, leaving 13 bases between. CDR1 SGHAT and CDR2 FQNNGV come from the germline V gene. CDR3 sequence (DNA): TGTGCCAGCAGCTACGATTCGTCGGGTTCACCCCTCCACTTT. Protein product: CASSYDSSGSPLHF.

J is TRBJ2-1 and V is TRBV6-1; a weak D match, TRBD1 (6 bases). V shed 1 base and J shed 3 bases, with 16 bases lying between them. Germline V gene sequence: CDR1 MNHNS, CDR2 SASEGT. CDR3 length: 17 amino acids. As DNA, the CDR3 is TGTGCCAGCAGTGAAGTGTCTCTAGGACAGCTCTACAATGAGCAGTTCTTC. Translating gives CASSEVSLGQLYNEQFF.

V and J are TRBV18 and TRBJ1-2; D gene uncertain. Germline V gene data show CDR1 as KGHSH and CDR2 as LQKENI. The CDR3 has 13 residues. Trimming stripped 3 bases from V and 8 bases from J, with 13 bases between. CDR3 DNA sequence: TGTGCCAGCTCACCTCCCGAGGGTTCGGGCTACACCTTC. Translation gives CASSPPEGSGYTF. The variable domain in full, with the rest retrieved from reference TRBV18 and TRBJ1-2, is NAGVMQNPRHLVRRRGQEARLRCSPMKGHSHVYWYRQLPEEGLKFMVYLQKENIIDESGMPKERFSAEFPKEGPSILRIQQVVRGDSAAYFCASSPPEGSGYTFGSGTRLTVV.

The chain links TRBV7-6 to TRBJ1-2; TRBD1 might be the D (6 bases). V was clipped by 5 bases and J by 4 bases, with 20 bases between them. The CDR3 is made up of 16 amino acids. CDR1 and CDR2 (germline): SGHVS, FNYEAQ. CDR3 in DNA: TGTGCCAGCAGCCCGAGGGGGTTTGTGCAGGGCTATGGCTACACCTTC. Translated, it gives CASSPRGFVQGYGYTF. Complete variable domain (other parts from reference TRBV7-6 and TRBJ1-2): GAGVSQSPRYKVTKRGQDVALRCDPISGHVSLYWYRQALGQGPEFLTYFNYEAQQDKSGLPNDRFSAERPEGSISTLTIQRTEQRDSAMYRCASSPRGFVQGYGYTFGSGTRLTVV.

The chain recombines TRBV6-1 with TRBJ2-7, with 16 bases that match TRBD2. The length of the CDR3 is 15 residues. V was pared by 2 bases and J by 7 bases, with 2 bases of the junction left unmatched. Germline CDR1 reads MNHNS; CDR2 reads SASEGT. The DNA for the CDR3 is TGTGCCAGCAGTGAATCGGGACTAGCGGGAGGGGAGCAGTACTTC. It codes for CASSESGLAGGEQYF.

With regard to this clone: This may arise from a read error, as a much more abundant clone is one base away. The CDR3 is CASSAGLAEYEQYF. In DNA, the CDR3 is TGTGCCAGCAGCGCGGGACTAGCGGAATACGAGCAGTACTTC. This chain links TRBV7-8 with TRBJ2-7; 11 bases are shared with TRBD2. Germline V lookup: CDR1 SGHVS, CDR2 FQNEAQ. V lost 5 bases, J lost 4 bases, and 4 bases stayed unmatched. The CDR3 is 14 amino acids.

The rearrangement uses TRBV9 and TRBJ2-4, with 7 bases matching TRBD2. V dropped 3 bases and J dropped 2; count of bases not matched to a gene: 5. The CDR3 consists of 15 residues. In germline, CDR1 is SGDLS, CDR2 YYNGEE. CDR3 loop: CASSALLASKNIQYF. DNA for the CDR3: TGTGCCAGCAGCGCGCTACTAGCGTCCAAAAACATTCAGTACTTC.

The J gene is TRBJ2-7, the V gene TRBV7-9; D unresolved. V was trimmed by 5 bases and J by 6 bases, leaving 17 bases between them. Germline values: CDR1 SEHNR, CDR2 FQNEAQ (reference sequence). The length of the CDR3 is 14 residues. The CDR3 region has the DNA TGTGCCAGCAGCAGCCGAGGCGAAGTACGCGAGCAGTACTTC. Translation gives CASSSRGEVREQYF.

The chain links TRBV2 to TRBJ1-2; D possibly corresponds to TRBD1 (5 bases). In germline, CDR1 is SNHLY, CDR2 FYNNEI. The length of the CDR3 is 13 residues. V lost 4 bases, J lost 14 bases, and 20 bases lay in between. The CDR3 nucleotides read TGTGCCAGCAGTGCCCAGGGCGTTATGGTGTTAACCTTC. Protein: CASSAQGVMVLTF.

Sample share makes this clone medium-sized. The V call is TRBV20-1, the J call TRBJ1-1; perhaps TRBD1 as D (6 bases). CDR3 length: 11 amino acids. Germline CDR1 DFQATT, CDR2 SNEGSKA (reference sequence). V gave up 3 bases and J gave up 6 bases, with 8 bases separating them. Here the CDR3 DNA reads TGCAGTGCTAGCGGACAGCCTGAAGCTTTCTTT. The encoded protein is CSASGQPEAFF.

The chain uses TRBV5-4 and TRBJ2-4; 7 bases match TRBD2. J gave up 6 bases and V 0 bases, and 15 bases lay outside the gene matches. Germline lookup yields CDR1 SGHNT and CDR2 YYREEE (reference sequence). There are 18 residues in the CDR3. As DNA, the CDR3 is TGTGCCAGCAGCTTGGCCTCCGGGGGGAGGGCCGCATCAAACATTCAGTACTTC. Its translation: CASSLASGGRAASNIQYF.

The V call is TRBV11-2, the J call TRBJ2-7, with 8 positions matching TRBD2. Trimming removed 5 bases from V and 5 bases from J; junction bases left unmatched: 11. Germline V gene sequence: CDR1 SGHAT, CDR2 FQNNGV. The CDR3 length is 15 residues. In DNA form, the CDR3 reads TGTGCCAGCAGCCCCAACGGGGGGACTAGTGACGAGCAGTACTTC. Protein: CASSPNGGTSDEQYF.

This clone was counted a few times. V gene TRBV3-1 (or the pseudogene TRBV3-2) combines with J gene TRBJ1-1; 10 nucleotides match TRBD1. This CDR3 has 18 residues. V dropped 3 bases and J dropped 3; count of bases not matched to a gene: 13. Looked up from germline, CDR1 is LGHDT and CDR2 is YNNKEL (reference sequence). The CDR3 spells CASSQSRPWDRGHTEAFF. The CDR3 region has the DNA TGTGCCAGCAGCCAGAGTAGGCCATGGGACAGGGGTCACACTGAAGCTTTCTTT.

This chain uses TRBV2 with TRBJ2-7; D is unresolved. V was cut by 7 bases and J by 1 base, with 11 bases left in between. Germline assignment: CDR1 SNHLY and CDR2 FYNNEI. The CDR3 length is 13 residues. CDR3 DNA sequence: TGTGCCAGCACTTTCACGGTGTCCTACGAGCAGTACTTC. It codes for CASTFTVSYEQYF.